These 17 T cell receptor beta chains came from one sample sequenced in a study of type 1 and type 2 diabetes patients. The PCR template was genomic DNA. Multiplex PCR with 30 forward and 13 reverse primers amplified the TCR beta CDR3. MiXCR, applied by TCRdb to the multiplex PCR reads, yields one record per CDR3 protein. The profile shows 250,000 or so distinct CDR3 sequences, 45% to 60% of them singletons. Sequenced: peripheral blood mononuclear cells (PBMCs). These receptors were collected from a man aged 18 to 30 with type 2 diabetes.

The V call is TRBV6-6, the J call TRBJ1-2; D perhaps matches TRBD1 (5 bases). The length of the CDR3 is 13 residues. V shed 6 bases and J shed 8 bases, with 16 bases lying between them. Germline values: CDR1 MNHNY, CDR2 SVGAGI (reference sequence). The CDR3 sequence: CASSHGGMGGYTF. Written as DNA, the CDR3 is TGTGCCAGCAGCCACGGGGGGATGGGGGGCTACACCTTC.

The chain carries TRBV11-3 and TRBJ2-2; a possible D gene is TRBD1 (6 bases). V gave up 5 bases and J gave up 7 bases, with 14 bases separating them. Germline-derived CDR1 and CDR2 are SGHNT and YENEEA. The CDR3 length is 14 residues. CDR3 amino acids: CASSPAGAGGELFF. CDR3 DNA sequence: TGTGCCAGCAGCCCGGCAGGGGCAGGCGGGGAGCTGTTTTTT.

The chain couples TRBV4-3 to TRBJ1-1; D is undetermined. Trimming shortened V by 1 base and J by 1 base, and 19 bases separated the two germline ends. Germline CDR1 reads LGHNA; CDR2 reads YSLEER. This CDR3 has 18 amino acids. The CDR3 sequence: CASSQVNLPADWNTEAFF. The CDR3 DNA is TGCGCCAGCAGCCAAGTGAATTTGCCCGCGGATTGGAACACTGAAGCTTTCTTT.

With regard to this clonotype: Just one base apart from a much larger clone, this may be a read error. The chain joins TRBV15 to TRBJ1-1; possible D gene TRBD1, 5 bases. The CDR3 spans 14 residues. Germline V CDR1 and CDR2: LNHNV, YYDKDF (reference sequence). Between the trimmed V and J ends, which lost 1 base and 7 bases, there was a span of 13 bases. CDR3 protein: CATSRGTWINEAFF. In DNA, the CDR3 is TGTGCCACCAGCAGAGGGACATGGATCAATGAAGCTTTCTTT.

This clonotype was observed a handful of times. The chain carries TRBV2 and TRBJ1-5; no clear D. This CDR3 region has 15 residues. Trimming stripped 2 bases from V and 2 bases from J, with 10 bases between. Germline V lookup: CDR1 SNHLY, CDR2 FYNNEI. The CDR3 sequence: CASSEWATGNQPQHF. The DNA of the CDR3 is TGTGCCAGCAGTGAATGGGCAACGGGCAATCAGCCCCAGCATTTT.

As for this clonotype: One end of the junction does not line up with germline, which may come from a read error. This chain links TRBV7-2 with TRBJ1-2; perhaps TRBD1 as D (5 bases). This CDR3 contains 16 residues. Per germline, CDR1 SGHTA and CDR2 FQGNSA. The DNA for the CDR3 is TGCGCCAGCAGCCAAGACTTGGCGGGCAGGGCTGGTGGCTACACCTTC. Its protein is CASSQDLAGRAGGYTF.

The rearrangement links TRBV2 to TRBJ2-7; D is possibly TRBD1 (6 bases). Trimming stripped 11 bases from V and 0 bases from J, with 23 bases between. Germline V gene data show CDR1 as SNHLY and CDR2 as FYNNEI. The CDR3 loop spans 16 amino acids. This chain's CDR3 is CAGQKGWGPSSYEQYF. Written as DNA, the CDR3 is TGTGCCGGGCAAAAGGGATGGGGGCCTTCCTCCTACGAGCAGTACTTC.

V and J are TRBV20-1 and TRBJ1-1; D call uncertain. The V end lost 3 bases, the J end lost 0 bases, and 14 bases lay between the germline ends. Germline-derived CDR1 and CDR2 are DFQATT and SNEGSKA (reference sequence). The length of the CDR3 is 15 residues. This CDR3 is CSARDPHDMNTEAFF. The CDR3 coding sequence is TGCAGTGCTAGGGATCCCCACGACATGAACACTGAAGCTTTCTTT.

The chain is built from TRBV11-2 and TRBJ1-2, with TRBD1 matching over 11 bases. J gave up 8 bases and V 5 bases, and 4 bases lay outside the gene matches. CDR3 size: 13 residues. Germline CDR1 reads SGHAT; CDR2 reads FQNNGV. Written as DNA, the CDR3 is TGTGCCAGCAGCCGGACAGGGGGCGCGGGCTACACCTTC. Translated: CASSRTGGAGYTF. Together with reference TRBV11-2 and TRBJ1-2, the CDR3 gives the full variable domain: EAGVAQSPRYKIIEKRQSVAFWCNPISGHATLYWYQQILGQGPKLLIQFQNNGVVDDSQLPKDRFSAERLKGVDSTLKIQPAKLEDSAVYLCASSRTGGAGYTFGSGTRLTVV.

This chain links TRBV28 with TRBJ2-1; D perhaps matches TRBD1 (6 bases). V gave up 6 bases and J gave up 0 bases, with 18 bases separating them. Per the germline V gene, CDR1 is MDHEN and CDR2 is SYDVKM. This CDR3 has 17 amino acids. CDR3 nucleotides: TGTGCCAGCAGCCCCTTCCAGGGGAAGAGCTCCTACAATGAGCAGTTCTTC. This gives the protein CASSPFQGKSSYNEQFF.

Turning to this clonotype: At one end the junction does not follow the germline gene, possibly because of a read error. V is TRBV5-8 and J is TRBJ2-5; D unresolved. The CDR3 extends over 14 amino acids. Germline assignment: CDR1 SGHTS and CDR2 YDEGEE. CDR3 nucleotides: TGCGCCAGCAGCTTGTCTTCAGTCCAAGAGACCCAGTACTTC. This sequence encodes CASSLSSVQETQYF. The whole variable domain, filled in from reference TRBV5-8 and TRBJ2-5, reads EAGVTQSPTHLIKTRGQQATLRCSPISGHTSVYWYQQALGLGLQFLLWYDEGEERNRGNFPPRFSGRQFPNYSSELNVNALELEDSALYLCASSLSSVQETQYFGPGTRLLVL.

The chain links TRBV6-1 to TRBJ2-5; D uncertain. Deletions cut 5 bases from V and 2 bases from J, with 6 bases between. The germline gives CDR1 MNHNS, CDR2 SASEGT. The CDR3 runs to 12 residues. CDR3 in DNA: TGTGCCAGCAGTCTTATACAAGAGACCCAGTACTTC. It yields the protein CASSLIQETQYF.

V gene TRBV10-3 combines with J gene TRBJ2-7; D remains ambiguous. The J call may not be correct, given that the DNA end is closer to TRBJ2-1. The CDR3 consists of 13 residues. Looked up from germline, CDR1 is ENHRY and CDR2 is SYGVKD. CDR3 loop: CASSRLGPREQFF. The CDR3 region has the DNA TGTGCCAGCAGCCGGCTCGGACCACGTGAGCAGTTCTTC.

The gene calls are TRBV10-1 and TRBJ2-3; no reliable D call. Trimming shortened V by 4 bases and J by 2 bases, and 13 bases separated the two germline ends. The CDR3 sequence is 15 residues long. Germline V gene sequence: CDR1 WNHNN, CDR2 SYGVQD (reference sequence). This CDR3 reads CASSGNSGFTDTQYF. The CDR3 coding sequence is TGCGCCAGCAGTGGAAACTCCGGGTTCACAGATACGCAGTATTTT.

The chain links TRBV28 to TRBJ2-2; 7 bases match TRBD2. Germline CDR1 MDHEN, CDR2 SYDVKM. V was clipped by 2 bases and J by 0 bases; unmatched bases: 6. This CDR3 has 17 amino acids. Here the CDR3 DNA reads TGTGCCAGCAGTTTAATGAGCGGGATTACGAACACCGGGGAGCTGTTTTTT. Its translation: CASSLMSGITNTGELFF.

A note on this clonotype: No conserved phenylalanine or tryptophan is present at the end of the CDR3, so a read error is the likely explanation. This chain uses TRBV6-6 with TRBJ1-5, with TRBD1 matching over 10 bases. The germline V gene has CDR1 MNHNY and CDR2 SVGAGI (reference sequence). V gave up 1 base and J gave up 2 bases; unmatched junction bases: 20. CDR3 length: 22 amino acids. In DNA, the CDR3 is TGTGCCAGCAGTTACTACACACAACCGACAGGGGGCCCCATTTATGGCAATCAGCCCCAGCATCTT. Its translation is CASSYYTQPTGGPIYGNQPQHL.

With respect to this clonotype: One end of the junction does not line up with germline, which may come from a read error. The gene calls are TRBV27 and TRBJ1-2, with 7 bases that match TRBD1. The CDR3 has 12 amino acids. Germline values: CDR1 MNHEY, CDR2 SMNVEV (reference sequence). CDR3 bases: TGTGCCAGCAGTTCGACAGGGTATGTCTACACCTTC. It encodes CASSSTGYVYTF.